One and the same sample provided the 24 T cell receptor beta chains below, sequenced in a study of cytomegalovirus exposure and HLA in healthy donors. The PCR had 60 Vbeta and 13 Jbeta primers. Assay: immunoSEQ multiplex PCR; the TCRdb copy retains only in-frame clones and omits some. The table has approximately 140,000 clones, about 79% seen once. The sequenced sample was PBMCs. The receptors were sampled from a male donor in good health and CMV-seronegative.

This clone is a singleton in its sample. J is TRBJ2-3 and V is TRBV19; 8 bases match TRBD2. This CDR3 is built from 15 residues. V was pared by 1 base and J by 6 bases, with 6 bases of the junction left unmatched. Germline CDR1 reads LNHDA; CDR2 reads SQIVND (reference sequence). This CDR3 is CASSIVAGNVDTQYF. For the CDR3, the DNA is TGTGCCAGTAGTATAGTAGCGGGGAATGTCGATACGCAGTATTTT.

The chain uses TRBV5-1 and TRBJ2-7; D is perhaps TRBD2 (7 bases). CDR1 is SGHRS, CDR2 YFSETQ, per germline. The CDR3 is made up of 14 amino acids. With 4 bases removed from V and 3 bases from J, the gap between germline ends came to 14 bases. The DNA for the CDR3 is TGCGCCAGCAGCCCGAGGGGGGGCGTCTACGAGCAGTACTTC. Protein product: CASSPRGGVYEQYF.

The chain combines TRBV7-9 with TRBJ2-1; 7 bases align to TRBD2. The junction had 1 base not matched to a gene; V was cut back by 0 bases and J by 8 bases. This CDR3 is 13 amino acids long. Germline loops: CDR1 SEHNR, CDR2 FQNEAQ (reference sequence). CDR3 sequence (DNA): TGTGCCAGCAGCTTAGCGGCGGGGGATGAGCAGTTCTTC. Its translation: CASSLAAGDEQFF.

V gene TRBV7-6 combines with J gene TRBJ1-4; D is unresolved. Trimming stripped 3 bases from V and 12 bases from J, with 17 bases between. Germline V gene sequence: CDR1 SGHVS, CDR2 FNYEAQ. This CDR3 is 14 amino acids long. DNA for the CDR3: TGTGCCAGCAGCTTGGGCATGGTCGAGGAGGAACTGTTTTTT. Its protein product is CASSLGMVEEELFF. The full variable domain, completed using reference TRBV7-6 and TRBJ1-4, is GAGVSQSPRYKVTKRGQDVALRCDPISGHVSLYWYRQALGQGPEFLTYFNYEAQQDKSGLPNDRFSAERPEGSISTLTIQRTEQRDSAMYRCASSLGMVEEELFFGSGTQLSVL.

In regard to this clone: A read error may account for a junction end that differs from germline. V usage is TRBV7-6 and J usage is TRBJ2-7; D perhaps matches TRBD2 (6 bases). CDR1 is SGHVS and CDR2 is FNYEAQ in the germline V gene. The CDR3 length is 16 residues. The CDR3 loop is CARSLAATDQTYEQYF. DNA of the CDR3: TGTGCCCGCAGCTTAGCGGCGACTGACCAAACCTACGAGCAGTACTTC.

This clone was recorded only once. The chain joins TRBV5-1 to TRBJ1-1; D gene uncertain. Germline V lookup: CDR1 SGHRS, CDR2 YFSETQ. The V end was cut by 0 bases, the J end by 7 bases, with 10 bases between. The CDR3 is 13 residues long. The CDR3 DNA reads TGCGCCAGCAGCTTGGAACTCGGGTTTGAAGCTTTCTTT. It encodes CASSLELGFEAFF. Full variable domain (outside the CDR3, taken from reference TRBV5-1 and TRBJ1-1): KAGVTQTPRYLIKTRGQQVTLSCSPISGHRSVSWYQQTPGQGLQFLFEYFSETQRNKGNFPGRFSGRQFSNSRSEMNVSTLELGDSALYLCASSLELGFEAFFGQGTRLTVV.

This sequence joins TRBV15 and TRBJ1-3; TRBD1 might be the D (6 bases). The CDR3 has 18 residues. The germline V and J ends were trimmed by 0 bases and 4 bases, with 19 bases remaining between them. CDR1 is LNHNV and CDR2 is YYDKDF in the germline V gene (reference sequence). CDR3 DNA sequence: TGTGCCACCAGCAGAGATGGTGGCGCGGGGGCGTCCGGAAACACCATATATTTT. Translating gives CATSRDGGAGASGNTIYF.

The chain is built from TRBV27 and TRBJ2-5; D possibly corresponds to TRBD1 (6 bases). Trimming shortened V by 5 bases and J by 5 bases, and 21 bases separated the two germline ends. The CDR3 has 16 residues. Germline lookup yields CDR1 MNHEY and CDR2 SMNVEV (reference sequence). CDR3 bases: TGTGCCAGCAGTCCCTCCGCAACAGGGCGGCGGGAGACCCAGTACTTC. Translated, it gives CASSPSATGRRETQYF.

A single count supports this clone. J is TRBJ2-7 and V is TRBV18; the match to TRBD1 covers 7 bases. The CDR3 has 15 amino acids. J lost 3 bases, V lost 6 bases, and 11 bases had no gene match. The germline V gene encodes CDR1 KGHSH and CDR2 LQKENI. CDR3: CASSRETGIFYEQYF. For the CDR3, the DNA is TGTGCCAGCTCCCGCGAGACAGGGATATTCTACGAGCAGTACTTC.

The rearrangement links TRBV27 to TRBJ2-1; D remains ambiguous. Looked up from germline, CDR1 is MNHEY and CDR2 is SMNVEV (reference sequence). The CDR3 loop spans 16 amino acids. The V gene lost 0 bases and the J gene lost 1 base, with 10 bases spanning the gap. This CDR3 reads CASSLSSPTSYNEQFF. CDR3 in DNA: TGTGCCAGCAGTTTATCCTCGCCAACATCCTACAATGAGCAGTTCTTC.

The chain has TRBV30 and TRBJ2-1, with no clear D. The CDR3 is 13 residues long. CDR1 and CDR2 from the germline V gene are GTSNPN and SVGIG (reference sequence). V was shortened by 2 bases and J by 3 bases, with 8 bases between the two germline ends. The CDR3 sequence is CAWSQNFYNEQFF. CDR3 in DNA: TGTGCCTGGAGTCAAAACTTCTACAATGAGCAGTTCTTC.

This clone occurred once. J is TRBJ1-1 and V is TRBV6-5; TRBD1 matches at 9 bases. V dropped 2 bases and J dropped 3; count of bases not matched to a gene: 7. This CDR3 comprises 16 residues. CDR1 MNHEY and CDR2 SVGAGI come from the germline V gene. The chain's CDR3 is CASSYHRGLGDTEAFF. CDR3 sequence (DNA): TGTGCCAGCAGTTACCACAGGGGGCTGGGGGACACTGAAGCTTTCTTT.

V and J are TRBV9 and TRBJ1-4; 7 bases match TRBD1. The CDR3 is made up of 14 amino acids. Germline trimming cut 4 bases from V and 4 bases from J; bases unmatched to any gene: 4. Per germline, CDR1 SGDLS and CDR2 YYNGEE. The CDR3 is CASSLGQSNEKLFF. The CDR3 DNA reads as TGTGCCAGCAGCCTGGGACAGAGTAATGAAAAACTGTTTTTT.

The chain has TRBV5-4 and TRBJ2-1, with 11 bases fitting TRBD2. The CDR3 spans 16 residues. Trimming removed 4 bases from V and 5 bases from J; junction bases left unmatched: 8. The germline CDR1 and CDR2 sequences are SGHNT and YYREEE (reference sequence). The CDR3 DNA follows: TGTGCCAGCAGCCACCCCCCTAGCGGGGGGAACAATGAGCAGTTCTTC. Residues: CASSHPPSGGNNEQFF.

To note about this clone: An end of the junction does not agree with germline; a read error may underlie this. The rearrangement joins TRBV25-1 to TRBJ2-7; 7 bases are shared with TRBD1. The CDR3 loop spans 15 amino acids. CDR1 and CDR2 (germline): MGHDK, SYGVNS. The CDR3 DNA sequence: TGTCCCAGCAGTGAATTTAAGGGGGCCGCCTACGAGCAGTACTTC. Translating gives CPSSEFKGAAYEQYF.

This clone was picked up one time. CDR3 DNA: TGTGCCAGCAGTTACGGGGGGGCCAATGAAAAACTGTTTTTT. This sequence encodes CASSYGGANEKLFF. This chain uses TRBV6-5 with TRBJ1-4; the D gene is possibly TRBD1 (6 bases). The germline CDR1 and CDR2 sequences are MNHEY and SVGAGI. CDR3 length: 14 amino acids. V was trimmed by 2 bases and J by 5 bases, leaving 9 bases between them.

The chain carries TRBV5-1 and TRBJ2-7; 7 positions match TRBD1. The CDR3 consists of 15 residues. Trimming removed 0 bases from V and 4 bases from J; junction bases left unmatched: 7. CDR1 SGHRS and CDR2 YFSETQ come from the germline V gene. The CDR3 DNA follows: TGCGCCAGCAGCTTGGCCGGGACAGACTTTTACGAGCAGTACTTC. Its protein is CASSLAGTDFYEQYF.

Here the CDR3 DNA reads TGTGCCAGCAGCGTAAGCGGGGTGAGCACAGATACGCAGTATTTT. It translates to CASSVSGVSTDTQYF. The chain is built from TRBV9 and TRBJ2-3; 7 bases fit TRBD2. Germline-derived CDR1 and CDR2 are SGDLS and YYNGEE. Trimming cost V 1 base and J 0 bases; bases outside gene matches: 2. This CDR3 is 15 amino acids long.

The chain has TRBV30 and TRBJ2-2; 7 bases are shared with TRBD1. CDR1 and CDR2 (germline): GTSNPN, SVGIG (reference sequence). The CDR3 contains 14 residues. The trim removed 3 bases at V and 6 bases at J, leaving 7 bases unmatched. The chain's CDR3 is CAWRPGQWAGELFF. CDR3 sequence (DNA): TGTGCCTGGAGGCCGGGACAGTGGGCCGGGGAGCTGTTTTTT.

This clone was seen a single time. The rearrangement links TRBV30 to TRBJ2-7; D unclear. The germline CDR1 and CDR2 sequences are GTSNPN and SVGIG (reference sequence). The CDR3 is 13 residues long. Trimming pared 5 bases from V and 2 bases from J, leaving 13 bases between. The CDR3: CAWAPSPAYEQYF. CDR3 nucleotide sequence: TGTGCCTGGGCCCCCTCCCCAGCCTACGAGCAGTACTTC.

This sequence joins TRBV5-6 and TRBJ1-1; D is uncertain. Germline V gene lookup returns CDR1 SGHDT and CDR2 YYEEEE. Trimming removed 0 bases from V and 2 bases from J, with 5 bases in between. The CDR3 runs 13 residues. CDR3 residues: CASSLGSNTEAFF. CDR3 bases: TGTGCCAGCAGCTTGGGCAGTAACACTGAAGCTTTCTTT. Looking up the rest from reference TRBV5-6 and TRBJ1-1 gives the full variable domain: DAGVTQSPTHLIKTRGQQVTLRCSPKSGHDTVSWYQQALGQGPQFIFQYYEEEERQRGNFPDRFSGHQFPNYSSELNVNALLLGDSALYLCASSLGSNTEAFFGQGTRLTVV.

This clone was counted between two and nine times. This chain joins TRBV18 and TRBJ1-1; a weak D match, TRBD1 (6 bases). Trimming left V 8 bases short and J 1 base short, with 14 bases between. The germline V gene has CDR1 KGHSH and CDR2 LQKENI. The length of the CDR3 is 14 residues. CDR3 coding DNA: TGTGCCAGCACACATTGGGACACGAACACTGAAGCTTTCTTT. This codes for CASTHWDTNTEAFF.

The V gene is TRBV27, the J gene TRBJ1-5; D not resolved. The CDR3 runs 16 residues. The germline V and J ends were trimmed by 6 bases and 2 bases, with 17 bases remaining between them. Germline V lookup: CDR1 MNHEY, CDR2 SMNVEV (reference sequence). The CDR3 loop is CASRSGSTTGNQPQHF. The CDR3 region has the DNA TGTGCCAGCAGGTCCGGGTCCACGACGGGCAATCAGCCCCAGCATTTT.

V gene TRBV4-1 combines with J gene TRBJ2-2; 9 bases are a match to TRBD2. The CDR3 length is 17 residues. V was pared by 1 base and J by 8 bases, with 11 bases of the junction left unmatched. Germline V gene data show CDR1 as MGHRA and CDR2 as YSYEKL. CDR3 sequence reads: CASSQAGSSGRSGELFF. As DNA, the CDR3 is TGCGCCAGCAGCCAAGCGGGGAGTAGCGGGAGATCAGGGGAGCTGTTTTTT.